These 26 T cell receptor beta chains were sequenced from one sample in a study of blood T cell repertoires in COVID-19. The assay was immunoSEQ multiplex PCR, and TCRdb's table has in-frame clones only and misses some. The sample holds a few hundred thousand clones, 80% to 90% seen once. Sequenced: peripheral blood. All receptors derive from a young man with active or convalescent COVID-19.

This clone was detected a few times. The chain links TRBV5-1 to TRBJ1-6, with D perhaps TRBD1 (6 bases). This CDR3 is 17 amino acids long. CDR1 is SGHRS, CDR2 YFSETQ, per germline. V lost 0 bases to trimming and J lost 6 bases, with 16 bases between them. CDR3 in amino acids: CASSLDGRGTSNSPLHF. Written as DNA, the CDR3 is TGCGCCAGCAGCTTGGACGGTAGGGGGACAAGTAATTCACCCCTCCACTTT.

The chain carries TRBV7-2 and TRBJ1-1, with D unresolved. Germline values: CDR1 SGHTA, CDR2 FQGNSA. This CDR3 contains 12 residues. V lost 3 bases and J 4 bases, leaving 6 bases between the germline ends. The CDR3 region is CASSLFGTEAFF. The CDR3 DNA reads TGTGCCAGCAGCTTGTTCGGCACTGAAGCTTTCTTT.

The rearrangement links TRBV24-1 to TRBJ2-2, with 9 bases matching TRBD2. The CDR3 runs to 16 residues. From germline, CDR1 is KGHDR and CDR2 SFDVKD. J was trimmed by 5 bases and V by 4 bases; bases with no gene match: 7. Here the CDR3 reads CATSDGDSGRTGELFF. CDR3 DNA sequence: TGTGCCACCAGTGACGGCGACAGCGGGAGGACCGGGGAGCTGTTTTTT.

This chain links TRBV27 with TRBJ1-2; 7 bases agree with TRBD1. Germline V gene data show CDR1 as MNHEY and CDR2 as SMNVEV (reference sequence). The CDR3 loop spans 17 amino acids. With 4 bases clipped from V and 7 bases from J, the junction kept 18 bases outside the gene matches. The CDR3 loop is CASSSVGTAPFTGGYTF. The CDR3 DNA sequence: TGTGCCAGCAGTTCTGTGGGGACAGCTCCCTTTACTGGTGGCTACACCTTC.

This clone appeared once. The genes are TRBV7-8 and TRBJ2-2; 7 bases map to TRBD1. The CDR3 sequence is 15 residues long. Germline V gene lookup returns CDR1 SGHVS and CDR2 FQNEAQ. V lost 5 bases, J lost 4 bases, and 7 bases stayed unmatched. CDR3 in amino acids: CASSPDRVGTGELFF. The DNA of the CDR3 is TGTGCCAGCAGCCCTGACAGGGTCGGCACCGGGGAGCTGTTTTTT.

The chain combines TRBV11-2 with TRBJ1-1; D gene uncertain. This CDR3 region has 14 residues. Trimming took 5 bases from V and 4 from J, leaving 14 bases between them. Germline V lookup: CDR1 SGHAT, CDR2 FQNNGV. CDR3 DNA sequence: TGTGCCAGCAGCGCGGTTTTGAGGGCCACTGAAGCTTTCTTT. Translation: CASSAVLRATEAFF.

The CDR3 protein is CASSQEIKGRGGSEKLFF. The DNA of the CDR3 is TGTGCCAGCAGCCAAGAAATAAAGGGGCGGGGAGGGTCCGAAAAACTGTTTTTT. The J gene is TRBJ1-4, the V gene TRBV4-2, with a weak D call TRBD1 (5 bases). Deletions cut 0 bases from V and 8 bases from J, with 22 bases between. This CDR3 comprises 18 residues. Germline loops: CDR1 LGHNA, CDR2 YNFKEQ.

This rearrangement joins TRBV7-3 to TRBJ2-3, with D unclear. Trimming cost V 5 bases and J 7 bases, with 13 bases left between them. The CDR3 length is 13 residues. Germline lookup yields CDR1 SGHTA and CDR2 FQGTGA. CDR3 DNA sequence: TGTGCCAGCAGCCCCGAGAGGCGCTATACGCAGTATTTT. Translation gives CASSPERRYTQYF. The variable domain in full, completed from reference TRBV7-3 and TRBJ2-3, reads GAGVSQTPSNKVTEKGKYVELRCDPISGHTALYWYRQSLGQGPEFLIYFQGTGAADDSGLPNDRFFAVRPEGSVSTLKIQRTERGDSAVYLCASSPERRYTQYFGPGTRLTVL.

The chain combines TRBV6-8 with TRBJ2-3; D might be TRBD2 (6 bases). Germline V gives CDR1 MNHGY, CDR2 SAAAGT. This CDR3 comprises 15 residues. Trimming took off 0 bases at V and 0 bases at J, with 7 bases between the two ends. CDR3 sequence (DNA): TGTGCCAGCAGTTACTCCGGGACTAGCACAGATACGCAGTATTTT. It translates to CASSYSGTSTDTQYF.

This chain links TRBV15 with TRBJ1-3; no definite D call. The CDR3 length is 19 residues. Germline V gene data show CDR1 as LNHNV and CDR2 as YYDKDF (reference sequence). With 5 bases removed from V and 0 bases from J, the gap between germline ends came to 23 bases. This CDR3 is CATSDPPPIGSLSGNTIYF. The CDR3, as DNA: TGTGCCACCAGCGACCCCCCTCCGATAGGGAGCCTCTCTGGAAACACCATATATTTT.

This chain links TRBV5-1 with TRBJ2-5, with 11 bases matching TRBD2. The CDR3 contains 16 residues. Germline loops: CDR1 SGHRS, CDR2 YFSETQ. J was trimmed by 2 bases and V by 3 bases; bases with no gene match: 6. CDR3 amino acids: CASSSLAGGVQETQYF. CDR3 bases: TGCGCCAGCAGCTCTTTAGCGGGAGGGGTTCAAGAGACCCAGTACTTC.

This clone occurred once. J is TRBJ2-3 and V is TRBV27; the match to TRBD1 covers 7 bases. Trimming took 5 bases from V and 2 from J; bases not matched to a gene: 4. The CDR3 length is 14 residues. Germline V CDR1 and CDR2: MNHEY, SMNVEV (reference sequence). CDR3: CASSPRGYTDTQYF. In DNA form, the CDR3 reads TGTGCCAGCAGTCCCAGGGGGTACACAGATACGCAGTATTTT.

The chain carries TRBV5-1 and TRBJ2-3, with TRBD2 matching over 7 bases. This CDR3 contains 14 residues. CDR1 and CDR2 from the germline V gene are SGHRS and YFSETQ. J lost 4 bases, V lost 4 bases, and 6 bases had no gene match. The CDR3 is CASSPGTNPDTQYF. CDR3 coding DNA: TGCGCCAGCAGCCCCGGGACTAATCCAGATACGCAGTATTTT. Combining the CDR3 with reference TRBV5-1 and TRBJ2-3 gives the whole variable domain KAGVTQTPRYLIKTRGQQVTLSCSPISGHRSVSWYQQTPGQGLQFLFEYFSETQRNKGNFPGRFSGRQFSNSRSEMNVSTLELGDSALYLCASSPGTNPDTQYFGPGTRLTVL.

The chain links TRBV20-1 to TRBJ2-7; possibly TRBD1 for D (5 bases). Germline CDR1 reads DFQATT; CDR2 reads SNEGSKA (reference sequence). The CDR3 covers 11 residues. V gave up 2 bases and J gave up 5 bases, with 7 bases separating them. This CDR3 reads CSARQGNEQYF. In DNA form, the CDR3 reads TGCAGTGCTAGACAGGGTAACGAGCAGTACTTC.

This rearrangement joins TRBV6-2 or TRBV6-3 to TRBJ2-7, with D perhaps TRBD1 (6 bases). Trimming stripped 3 bases from V and 2 bases from J, with 26 bases between. CDR3 length equals 19 residues. Germline CDR1 is MNHEY and CDR2 is SVGEGT. The CDR3 DNA reads as TGTGCCAGCAGTTATTCGTTACCTTTACTCCAGGGGACACCCTACGAGCAGTACTTC. Amino acids: CASSYSLPLLQGTPYEQYF.

This clone was seen once. The chain combines TRBV6-5 with TRBJ2-3, with a weak D call TRBD2 (5 bases). The CDR3 totals 12 residues. V lost 6 bases and J 5 bases, leaving 9 bases between the germline ends. The germline CDR1 and CDR2 sequences are MNHEY and SVGAGI. This CDR3 is CASRAAGDTQYF. The CDR3 DNA reads TGTGCCAGCAGGGCTGCGGGAGATACGCAGTATTTT.

The chain links TRBV7-8 to TRBJ2-1; D is unclear. V was shortened by 3 bases and J by 5 bases, with 5 bases between the two germline ends. CDR3 length: 12 amino acids. Germline V gene data show CDR1 as SGHVS and CDR2 as FQNEAQ. In nucleotides, the CDR3 is TGTGCCAGCAGCTTGAGTCACAATGAGCAGTTCTTC. This translates into CASSLSHNEQFF.

This chain links TRBV9 with TRBJ2-2; TRBD2 aligns across 9 bases. J was trimmed by 7 bases and V by 5 bases; bases with no gene match: 6. CDR3 length equals 14 residues. Germline assignment: CDR1 SGDLS and CDR2 YYNGEE. The CDR3 DNA sequence: TGTGCCAGCAGGACTAGCGGCACCTTCGGGGAGCTGTTTTTT. Protein product: CASRTSGTFGELFF.

The count of this clone is one. The chain employs TRBV5-8 and TRBJ2-3; the match to TRBD2 covers 11 bases. The germline gives CDR1 SGHTS, CDR2 YDEGEE. J gave up 5 bases and V 1 base, and 9 bases lay outside the gene matches. This CDR3 comprises 17 residues. This chain's CDR3 is CASSLLTRLAGRDTQYF. The CDR3 nucleotides read TGTGCCAGCAGCTTGTTAACCCGACTAGCGGGGCGAGATACGCAGTATTTT.

This clone showed up just a few times. The V call is TRBV5-4, the J call TRBJ1-2, with TRBD1 as a possible D gene (5 bases). Germline V lookup: CDR1 SGHNT, CDR2 YYREEE (reference sequence). CDR3 size: 12 residues. V shed 0 bases and J shed 6 bases, with 6 bases lying between them. In DNA form, the CDR3 reads TGTGCCAGCAGCTTGGCAGGGAATGGCTACACCTTC. It codes for CASSLAGNGYTF.

This clone was seen repeatedly, ten times or more. The V gene is TRBV11-1, the J gene TRBJ2-5; D unclear. The CDR3 sequence is 12 residues long. Germline CDR1 is SGHAT and CDR2 is FQDESV (reference sequence). V shed 5 bases and J shed 3 bases, with 7 bases lying between them. The CDR3 reads CASSPQEETQYF. The DNA for the CDR3 is TGTGCCAGCAGCCCGCAGGAAGAGACCCAGTACTTC.

V and J are TRBV6-5 and TRBJ2-7, with D maybe TRBD2 (5 bases). CDR3 length: 16 amino acids. Deletions cut 2 bases from V and 5 bases from J, with 19 bases between. Germline CDR1 and CDR2: MNHEY and SVGAGI. The CDR3 spells CASSYRSPSLPDEQYF. Written as DNA, the CDR3 is TGTGCCAGCAGTTACAGGTCTCCTAGCCTGCCTGACGAGCAGTACTTC.

The chain carries TRBV3-1 (or the pseudogene TRBV3-2) and TRBJ1-1, with unresolved D. The CDR3 loop spans 12 amino acids. V was pared by 1 base and J by 9 bases, with 9 bases between. Germline CDR1 is LGHDT and CDR2 is YNNKEL (reference sequence). The CDR3 spells CASSQGADKAFF. CDR3 nucleotide sequence: TGTGCCAGCAGCCAAGGCGCGGATAAAGCTTTCTTT.

The chain uses TRBV5-6 and TRBJ2-3; 12 bases are shared with TRBD2. In germline, CDR1 is SGHDT, CDR2 YYEEEE. CDR3 length: 14 residues. Trimming cost V 3 bases and J 6 bases; bases outside gene matches: 2. As DNA, the CDR3 is TGTGCCAGCAGCTCTCTAGCGGGGGGGGATACGCAGTATTTT. This encodes CASSSLAGGDTQYF.

The chain has TRBV14 and TRBJ2-7, with 9 bases lining up with TRBD1. From germline, CDR1 is SGHDN and CDR2 FVKESK. The CDR3 is 16 amino acids. The ends lost 1 base at V and 4 bases at J; junction bases unmatched: 8. CDR3 bases: TGTGCCAGCAGCCAAGCCCTTGACAGGGGGAGTTACGAGCAGTACTTC. Encoded protein: CASSQALDRGSYEQYF.

The rearrangement uses TRBV27 and TRBJ2-7, with TRBD2 matching over 9 bases. The CDR3 contains 15 residues. V was clipped by 4 bases and J by 3 bases; unmatched bases: 7. Germline V lookup: CDR1 MNHEY, CDR2 SMNVEV (reference sequence). Written as DNA, the CDR3 is TGTGCCAGCAGTTGGAGTAGCGGGAGAGGCTACGAGCAGTACTTC. Its protein is CASSWSSGRGYEQYF.